This TCR beta chain was identified during a study of blood T cell repertoires in COVID-19. Background on the study: Researchers got acute and convalescent COVID-19 samples from the United States, Italy and Spain.

Between the trimmed V and J ends, which lost 3 bases and 6 bases, there was a span of 11 bases. Per germline, CDR1 SGHTA and CDR2 FQGTGA. This CDR3 is 13 amino acids long. Those enrolled in Seattle joined during active infection and were followed longitudinally afterward. In the original processing: The assay estimated nucleated cells by amplifying reference gene primers. The table came from immunoSEQ multiplex PCR; TCRdb's copy has only in-frame clones and leaves some out. Clone size and the V and J calls come from that table; the DNA yielded D and trimming. The sample has 300,000 to 400,000 clones, 75% to 90% seen once.

This chain uses TRBV7-3 with TRBJ1-2, with D tentatively TRBD1 (6 bases). Sequencing was performed on peripheral blood. This clonotype was obtained from a woman aged 55-70 years with COVID-19, enrolled during active disease. The DNA of the CDR3 is TGTGCCAGCAGCTTCGAAGGGGGGGATGGCTACACCTTC. Protein product: CASSFEGGDGYTF.